This TCR beta chain was retrieved from a study of human T cells and chemical hapten exposure. This clonotype was recorded at least ten times. Sample time point: healthy volunteer bleed at 2 weeks. Whole blood, unfractionated, served as the material for total RNA extraction. This CDR3 is 12 amino acids long. Per germline, CDR1 SQVTM and CDR2 ANQGSEA. The V and J ends lost 6 bases and 3 bases, in that order; junction bases with no gene match: 2. A single record per CDR3 protein comes from TCRdb applying MiXCR to the RACE reads. The table has some 93,000 distinct CDR3 sequences, about 8.6% seen once. This chain links TRBV29-1 with TRBJ1-3, with 7 bases aligning to TRBD1. The TCR originated in a female donor in good health. Some clones in this sample may be carry-over from other donors' samples. The sample consisted of whole blood. Here the CDR3 DNA reads TGCAGCGTGGGACAGTATGGAAACACCATATATTTT. Residues: CSVGQYGNTIYF.